The 22 T cell receptor beta chains reported below all come from one sample, sequenced in a study of regulatory T cells in long-lasting Graves disease. Indicated time point: newly diagnosed GD, antithyroid drugs for less than 3 months. The TCR library was made from RNA extracted from PBMCs. Libraries of TCR beta came from iRepertoire HTBI primers plus Arm-PCR of CDR3 regions. A single record per CDR3 protein comes from TCRdb applying MiXCR to the multiplex PCR reads. The data contain 560,000 or so distinct CDR3 sequences, 16% of them singletons. The data were also submitted as part of a second study, on T cells in Graves' hyperthyroidism and ophthalmopathy.

The sequences come from peripheral blood mononuclear cells (PBMCs), collected at new diagnosis, from a patient treated with antithyroid drugs. These receptors were taken from a man between 18 and 35 years old with Graves disease.

The genes are TRBV15 and TRBJ2-5, with a tentative D call TRBD2 (5 bases). Trimming stripped 4 bases from V and 6 bases from J, with 12 bases between. This CDR3 has 13 amino acids. CDR1 is LNHNV, CDR2 YYDKDF, per germline (reference sequence). CDR3 protein: CATSNTPGKTQYF. The CDR3 DNA reads as TGTGCCACCAGCAACACCCCCGGGAAGACCCAGTACTTC.

The J gene is TRBJ1-2, the V gene TRBV30, with TRBD1 identical over 8 bases. From germline, CDR1 is GTSNPN and CDR2 SVGIG (reference sequence). CDR3 size: 13 residues. The CDR3 spells CAGRPGQAYGYTF. CDR3 nucleotides: TGTGCTGGGAGGCCGGGACAGGCTTATGGCTACACCTTC.

This clonotype was found many times. The chain combines TRBV28 with TRBJ1-5, with unresolved D. Trimming took off 3 bases at V and 6 bases at J, with 9 bases between the two ends. Germline-derived CDR1 and CDR2 are MDHEN and SYDVKM. The CDR3 length is 13 residues. The CDR3 sequence: CASSFRGLQPQHF. The CDR3, as DNA: TGTGCCAGCAGTTTCCGAGGCCTTCAGCCCCAGCATTTT.

This clonotype was counted only a few times. V is TRBV4-2 and J is TRBJ2-7, with a weak D call TRBD1 (5 bases). The germline V gene encodes CDR1 LGHNA and CDR2 YNFKEQ. CDR3 length equals 14 residues. Trimming pared 5 bases from V and 4 bases from J, leaving 15 bases between. CDR3 coding DNA: TGTGCCAGCAGCACAGGCACTTTCTCTTACGAGCAGTACTTC. Translating gives CASSTGTFSYEQYF.

This clonotype was detected ten times or more. The rearrangement uses TRBV6-2 or TRBV6-3 and TRBJ2-1, with D possibly matching TRBD1 (6 bases). The CDR3 totals 15 residues. V was trimmed by 7 bases and J by 6 bases, leaving 19 bases between them. CDR1 MNHEY and CDR2 SVGEGT come from the germline V gene. CDR3 nucleotides: TGTGCCAGCACTAGGGGGACGGGAAGGGGCAATGAGCAGTTCTTC. Translated: CASTRGTGRGNEQFF.

This clonotype was counted only a few times. The chain links TRBV6-1 to TRBJ2-2; TRBD1 aligns across 7 bases. CDR1 is MNHNS and CDR2 is SASEGT in the germline V gene. CDR3 size: 16 residues. Trimming at V came to 8 bases and at J to 2 bases, leaving 11 bases not matched to a gene. The CDR3 DNA sequence: TGTGCCAGCCTCACAGGGGCCGCACCAAACACCGGGGAGCTGTTTTTT. Its protein is CASLTGAAPNTGELFF.

Many counts were recorded for this clonotype. V is TRBV14 and J is TRBJ2-1, with D uncertain. Germline CDR1 is SGHDN and CDR2 is FVKESK. Trimming cost V 3 bases and J 7 bases, with 7 bases left between them. The CDR3 spans 12 residues. CDR3 sequence reads: CASSHGRNEQFF. The CDR3 nucleotides read TGTGCCAGCAGCCATGGCAGGAATGAGCAGTTCTTC.

At least ten counts were recorded for this clonotype. The chain combines TRBV30 with TRBJ2-2; D is ambiguous. Germline V gene lookup returns CDR1 GTSNPN and CDR2 SVGIG (reference sequence). The germline V and J ends were trimmed by 3 bases and 9 bases, with 11 bases remaining between them. The CDR3 contains 12 residues. This CDR3 is CAWRTAVRELFF. CDR3 coding DNA: TGTGCCTGGAGGACTGCGGTCCGGGAGCTGTTTTTT.

This clonotype was counted at least ten times. This chain uses TRBV12-5 with TRBJ2-1; 7 nucleotides align to TRBD2. This CDR3 region has 16 residues. Unmatched junction bases numbered 6, after V lost 0 bases and J lost 4 bases. Germline V gene sequence: CDR1 LGHNT, CDR2 FRNRAP. The DNA of the CDR3 is TGTGCTAGTGGTTTGGTAAGCCTAGCGGATTACAATGAGCAGTTCTTC. This gives the protein CASGLVSLADYNEQFF.

Relative to its sample, this clonotype is medium-sized. An end of the junction does not agree with germline; a read error may underlie this. The rearrangement links TRBV10-1 to TRBJ2-7; 7 bases are a match to TRBD1. CDR1 and CDR2 (germline): WNHNN, SYGVQD (reference sequence). This CDR3 is 14 amino acids long. The CDR3 DNA reads TGCGCCAGCAGTGAGAATCTTGGGGACAGCAAAATACGCTTC. It encodes CASSENLGDSKIRF.

This clonotype was observed many times. The chain joins TRBV12-3 or TRBV12-4 to TRBJ1-1; the D is unclear. V was pared by 6 bases and J by 8 bases, with 10 bases between. The length of the CDR3 is 11 residues. CDR3 nucleotide sequence: TGTGCCAGCAGACTAAGTGGCGAAGCTTTCTTT. It encodes CASRLSGEAFF.

This clonotype was detected many times. The chain has TRBV20-1 and TRBJ1-2, with TRBD1 as a possible D gene (5 bases). V shed 6 bases and J shed 7 bases, with 30 bases lying between them. The CDR3 contains 17 residues. Germline V lookup: CDR1 DFQATT, CDR2 SNEGSKA (reference sequence). The CDR3 here is CSALVGDPKATSSGYTF. CDR3 in DNA: TGCAGTGCCCTCGTCGGGGACCCGAAGGCAACGTCGAGTGGCTACACCTTC.

The chain has TRBV5-8 and TRBJ2-5, with TRBD1 identical over 12 bases. The CDR3 spans 18 residues. V shed 4 bases and J 1 base; nucleotides not matched to a gene: 11. Germline CDR1 SGHTS, CDR2 YDEGEE. CDR3 bases: TGTGCCAGCAGCGTGGGACCGGGACAGGGGGCTTTCCAAGAGACCCAGTACTTC. Its translation is CASSVGPGQGAFQETQYF.

V usage is TRBV28 and J usage is TRBJ2-7, with 9 bases that match TRBD1. V dropped 6 bases and J dropped 5; count of bases not matched to a gene: 11. The CDR3 consists of 15 residues. CDR1 and CDR2 (germline): MDHEN, SYDVKM. CDR3: CASRDSGQGINEQYF. Written as DNA, the CDR3 is TGTGCCAGCAGGGACAGCGGACAGGGGATTAACGAGCAGTACTTC.

As concerns this clonotype: The germline gene is not matched at one end of the junction; a read error may be the cause. This rearrangement joins TRBV6-6 to TRBJ1-4; the match to TRBD1 covers 9 bases. Germline V gene sequence: CDR1 MNHNY, CDR2 SVGAGI (reference sequence). This CDR3 is built from 14 residues. In nucleotides, the CDR3 is TGTGCCGGCAGTTGGGGACAGGGAAATGAAAAACTGTTTTTT. Translation: CAGSWGQGNEKLFF.

This clonotype turned up a few times. V is TRBV20-1 and J is TRBJ2-6; D is ambiguous. From germline, CDR1 is DFQATT and CDR2 SNEGSKA (reference sequence). The CDR3 is 15 amino acids. V was pared by 6 bases and J by 0 bases, with 12 bases between. The CDR3 region is CSAGPGYSGANVLTF. Here the CDR3 DNA reads TGCAGTGCCGGACCCGGTTACTCTGGGGCCAACGTCCTGACTTTC.

This chain uses TRBV19 with TRBJ2-5; D possibly matches TRBD1 or TRBD2 (5 bases each). Trimming removed 8 bases at V and 3 bases at J, with 19 bases between. Germline loops: CDR1 LNHDA, CDR2 SQIVND (reference sequence). This CDR3 contains 15 residues. CDR3 region: CASVSRDVEEETQYF. The CDR3 DNA follows: TGTGCCAGTGTCTCCCGGGACGTAGAAGAAGAGACCCAGTACTTC. The whole variable domain, filled in from reference TRBV19 and TRBJ2-5, reads DGGITQSPKYLFRKEGQNVTLSCEQNLNHDAMYWYRQDPGQGLRLIYYSQIVNDFQKGDIAEGYSVSREKKESFPLTVTSAQKNPTAFYLCASVSRDVEEETQYFGPGTRLLVL.

The chain combines TRBV6-2 or TRBV6-3 with TRBJ2-5; tentative D call: TRBD1 (9 bases). The V and J ends lost 2 bases and 9 bases respectively, with 34 bases between them. Germline CDR1 MNHEY, CDR2 SVGEGT. There are 20 residues in the CDR3. The CDR3 loop reads CASSYERGTGIILAGPAQYF. The CDR3 DNA reads TGTGCCAGCAGTTACGAACGAGGGACAGGGATAATCCTAGCGGGCCCTGCCCAGTACTTC.

Remarks on this clonotype: The germline gene is not matched at one end of the junction; a read error may be the cause. The rearrangement uses TRBV7-9 and TRBJ2-7; D gene ambiguous. Germline lookup yields CDR1 SEHNR and CDR2 FQNEAQ (reference sequence). The CDR3 extends over 13 amino acids. Written as DNA, the CDR3 is TGTGCCGGCAGCTCCCAAAGGGCCTACGAGCAGTACTTC. Translation: CAGSSQRAYEQYF.

This chain connects TRBV27 to TRBJ1-5, with unresolved D. The CDR3 is made up of 15 amino acids. Germline loops: CDR1 MNHEY, CDR2 SMNVEV (reference sequence). V was shortened by 3 bases and J by 5 bases, with 14 bases between the two germline ends. The CDR3 DNA sequence: TGTGCCAGCAGTTTTTCGACTAGATCGGATCAGCCCCAGCATTTT. Translated, it gives CASSFSTRSDQPQHF.

This clonotype was observed a few times. The chain recombines TRBV7-9 with TRBJ1-4; a weak D match, TRBD1 (6 bases). V was pared by 11 bases and J by 2 bases, with 18 bases between. The CDR3 extends over 15 amino acids. Germline V gene data show CDR1 as SEHNR and CDR2 as FQNEAQ (reference sequence). The CDR3 is CAATRGELTNEKLFF. CDR3 nucleotide sequence: TGTGCCGCTACCAGGGGCGAGCTTACTAATGAAAAACTGTTTTTT.

The chain has TRBV19 and TRBJ2-3; 11 bases are a match to TRBD2. This CDR3 comprises 15 residues. The germline gives CDR1 LNHDA, CDR2 SQIVND (reference sequence). V was clipped by 7 bases and J by 0 bases; unmatched bases: 3. The CDR3 bases are TGTGCCAGTAAGCGGACTAGCGGGAGCACAGATACGCAGTATTTT. It encodes CASKRTSGSTDTQYF. The complete variable domain, with remaining parts taken from reference TRBV19 and TRBJ2-3, reads DGGITQSPKYLFRKEGQNVTLSCEQNLNHDAMYWYRQDPGQGLRLIYYSQIVNDFQKGDIAEGYSVSREKKESFPLTVTSAQKNPTAFYLCASKRTSGSTDTQYFGPGTRLTVL.